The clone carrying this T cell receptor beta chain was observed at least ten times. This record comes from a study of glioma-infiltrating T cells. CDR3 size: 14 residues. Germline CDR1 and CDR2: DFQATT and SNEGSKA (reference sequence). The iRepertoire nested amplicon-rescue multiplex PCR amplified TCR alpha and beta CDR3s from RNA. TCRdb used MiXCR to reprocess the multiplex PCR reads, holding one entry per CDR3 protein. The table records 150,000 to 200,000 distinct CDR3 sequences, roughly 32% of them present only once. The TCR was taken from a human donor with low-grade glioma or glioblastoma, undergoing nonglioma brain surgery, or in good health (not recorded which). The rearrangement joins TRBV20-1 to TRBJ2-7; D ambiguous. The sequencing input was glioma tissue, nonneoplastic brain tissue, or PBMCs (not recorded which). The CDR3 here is CRALPLSVEYEQYF. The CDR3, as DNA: TGCAGAGCCCTACCGTTGTCAGTAGAGTACGAGCAGTACTTC.